These 23 T cell receptor beta chains were all obtained from the same sample, sequenced in a study of CD8 T cells in Susac syndrome. cDNA came from about 0.5 to 1 ug RNA primed by random hexamers. TCRdb re-called the immunoSEQ multiplex PCR reads with MiXCR, one entry per CDR3 protein. The sample lists about 210,000 distinct CDR3 sequences; about 96% were seen once. Specimen: CD4+ T cells from PBMCs. These receptor sequences come from a human donor with multiple sclerosis.

The chain combines TRBV5-1 with TRBJ2-1; possibly TRBD2 for D (6 bases). The germline V and J ends were trimmed by 0 bases and 5 bases, with 21 bases remaining between them. CDR1 is SGHRS, CDR2 YFSETQ, per germline. This CDR3 contains 18 residues. This chain's CDR3 is CASSLGTRGGNSDNEQFF. DNA of the CDR3: TGCGCCAGCAGCTTGGGGACAAGGGGCGGGAACTCTGACAATGAGCAGTTCTTC.

The V gene is TRBV7-8, the J gene TRBJ2-3; TRBD1 is a possible D gene (6 bases). The CDR3 has 14 amino acids. The germline gives CDR1 SGHVS, CDR2 FQNEAQ. V gave up 5 bases and J gave up 4 bases, with 13 bases separating them. This CDR3 reads CASSLSYRADTQYF. Here the CDR3 DNA reads TGTGCCAGCAGCCTCAGTTACAGGGCAGATACGCAGTATTTT.

This rearrangement joins TRBV30 to TRBJ2-7, with 7 bases that match TRBD2. The CDR3 extends over 13 amino acids. Germline lookup yields CDR1 GTSNPN and CDR2 SVGIG (reference sequence). The J segment lost 3 bases and the V segment lost 2 bases, leaving 4 bases of the junction unmatched. In DNA, the CDR3 is TGTGCCTGGAGTCTAGCGGACAACTACGAGCAGTACTTC. Its translation: CAWSLADNYEQYF.

The V gene is TRBV6-5, the J gene TRBJ1-2; 7 positions agree with TRBD1. The germline gives CDR1 MNHEY, CDR2 SVGAGI. The CDR3 has 12 residues. V dropped 7 bases and J dropped 6; count of bases not matched to a gene: 5. The CDR3 here is CASTDRADGYTF. The CDR3 nucleotides read TGTGCCAGCACCGACAGGGCTGATGGCTACACCTTC.

The CDR3 here is CASNRGSSNQPQHF. The CDR3 nucleotides read TGTGCCAGTAACAGGGGCAGTAGCAATCAGCCCCAGCATTTT. The chain carries TRBV19 and TRBJ1-5, with TRBD1 matching 7 bases. The CDR3 is 14 residues long. Germline V gene data show CDR1 as LNHDA and CDR2 as SQIVND (reference sequence). The J segment lost 0 bases and the V segment lost 7 bases, leaving 3 bases of the junction unmatched.

The chain combines TRBV4-1 with TRBJ2-3; D is possibly TRBD2 (6 bases). The CDR3 spans 14 residues. The ends were cut back, 4 bases at V and 5 bases at J, with 13 bases in the middle. Germline CDR1 reads MGHRA; CDR2 reads YSYEKL. CDR3 region: CASSRGSGVDTQYF. CDR3 nucleotide sequence: TGCGCCAGCAGCCGAGGTAGCGGCGTAGATACGCAGTATTTT.

This chain uses TRBV20-1 with TRBJ1-5; 7 bases align to TRBD1. J was trimmed by 4 bases and V by 1 base; bases with no gene match: 7. The CDR3 contains 15 residues. The germline CDR1 and CDR2 sequences are DFQATT and SNEGSKA (reference sequence). CDR3 bases: TGCAGTGCTAGAGCCCCGGGACAGCTTAATCAGCCCCAGCATTTT. It specifies CSARAPGQLNQPQHF.

This chain joins TRBV19 and TRBJ2-7, with TRBD2 matching over 8 bases. Germline trimming cut 5 bases from V and 4 bases from J; bases unmatched to any gene: 7. Germline-derived CDR1 and CDR2 are LNHDA and SQIVND (reference sequence). The CDR3 loop spans 14 amino acids. CDR3 DNA sequence: TGTGCCAGTAGTGAGGCGGGAGGCTTGTACGAGCAGTACTTC. It specifies CASSEAGGLYEQYF. The whole variable domain, remainder taken from reference TRBV19 and TRBJ2-7, is DGGITQSPKYLFRKEGQNVTLSCEQNLNHDAMYWYRQDPGQGLRLIYYSQIVNDFQKGDIAEGYSVSREKKESFPLTVTSAQKNPTAFYLCASSEAGGLYEQYFGPGTRLTVT.

The J gene is TRBJ2-1, the V gene TRBV2; 9 positions agree with TRBD2. With 8 bases clipped from V and 4 bases from J, the junction kept 0 bases outside the gene matches. CDR3 length: 12 residues. CDR1 SNHLY and CDR2 FYNNEI come from the germline V gene. CDR3 nucleotide sequence: TGTGCCAGCGCGGGGGGGTACAATGAGCAGTTCTTC. Residues: CASAGGYNEQFF.

V and J are TRBV20-1 and TRBJ2-5; a weak D match, TRBD2 (7 bases). The germline gives CDR1 DFQATT, CDR2 SNEGSKA (reference sequence). V dropped 2 bases and J dropped 5 bases, with 9 bases sitting between them. This CDR3 is 12 amino acids long. The CDR3 loop reads CSARWGGETQYF. The CDR3 DNA reads TGCAGTGCTAGATGGGGGGGCGAGACCCAGTACTTC.

Turning to this clonotype: The junction departs from the called germline gene at one end, perhaps through a read error. The chain links TRBV10-3 to TRBJ2-7; TRBD1 matches 7 bases. The CDR3 sequence is 9 residues long. Per the germline V gene, CDR1 is ENHRY and CDR2 is SYGVKD. The CDR3 DNA follows: TGTGCCATCCGGACAGGCTTGGGCTTC. Protein: CAIRTGLGF.

V and J are TRBV20-1 and TRBJ2-3, with D unclear. Trimming removed 5 bases at V and 0 bases at J, with 9 bases between. This CDR3 spans 13 amino acids. Germline-derived CDR1 and CDR2 are DFQATT and SNEGSKA (reference sequence). CDR3 loop: CSAQAPSTDTQYF. The CDR3, as DNA: TGCAGTGCTCAAGCCCCCAGCACAGATACGCAGTATTTT.

The V and J genes are TRBV20-1 and TRBJ2-2, with D perhaps TRBD1 (6 bases). The CDR3 runs to 13 residues. Germline values: CDR1 DFQATT, CDR2 SNEGSKA (reference sequence). V was pared by 5 bases and J by 4 bases, with 11 bases between. The CDR3 loop reads CSAYQGFTGELFF. The CDR3 DNA reads TGCAGTGCTTACCAGGGGTTCACCGGGGAGCTGTTTTTT.

This clonotype was seen more than once but under ten times. The chain is built from TRBV29-1 and TRBJ2-5; D call uncertain. Between the trimmed V and J ends, which lost 4 bases and 4 bases, there was a span of 13 bases. The CDR3 has 13 amino acids. The germline gives CDR1 SQVTM, CDR2 ANQGSEA. The CDR3 DNA is TGCAGCGTTGCCCCTGGTCGAGTAGAGACCCAGTACTTC. Its protein product is CSVAPGRVETQYF. The full variable domain, with the rest looked up from reference TRBV29-1 and TRBJ2-5, is SAVISQKPSRDICQRGTSLTIQCQVDSQVTMMFWYRQQPGQSLTLIATANQGSEATYESGFVIDKFPISRPNLTFSTLTVSNMSPEDSSIYLCSVAPGRVETQYFGPGTRLLVL.

CDR3 region: CATSRYAGGGLGELFF. DNA for the CDR3: TGTGCCACCAGCAGATATGCAGGGGGCGGCCTCGGGGAGCTGTTTTTT. The chain combines TRBV15 with TRBJ2-2, with 8 nucleotides matching TRBD1. The junction had 9 bases not matched to a gene; V was cut back by 2 bases and J by 7 bases. Germline V lookup: CDR1 LNHNV, CDR2 YYDKDF (reference sequence). CDR3 length: 16 residues.

The chain is built from TRBV3-1 and TRBJ1-1; D unresolved. CDR1 is LGHDT, CDR2 YNNKEL, per germline (reference sequence). The CDR3 contains 14 residues. V lost 2 bases and J lost 2, with 9 bases in between. CDR3 DNA sequence: TGTGCCAGCAGCCAAAGACAACTAAACACTGAAGCTTTCTTT. Its translation: CASSQRQLNTEAFF.

This clonotype was found once. V usage is TRBV27 and J usage is TRBJ1-1; 9 bases map to TRBD1. Germline CDR1 MNHEY, CDR2 SMNVEV (reference sequence). Unmatched junction bases numbered 7, after V lost 6 bases and J lost 5 bases. The CDR3 spans 14 residues. The DNA of the CDR3 is TGTGCCAGCAGGAGGACAGGGGAGGGAACTGAAGCTTTCTTT. It encodes CASRRTGEGTEAFF.

V is TRBV30 and J is TRBJ2-7; TRBD1 agrees at 7 bases. CDR1 GTSNPN and CDR2 SVGIG come from the germline V gene (reference sequence). This CDR3 is built from 14 residues. The V segment lost 0 bases and the J segment 6 bases; nucleotides outside the gene matches: 8. Here the CDR3 DNA reads TGTGCCTGGAGTGTACCAGAACAGGGGACCGAGCAGTACTTC. Amino acid sequence: CAWSVPEQGTEQYF.

This clonotype has a handful of counts. In DNA, the CDR3 is TGTGCCAGCAGCTTAGAGGCTAATCAGCCCCAGCATTTT. This codes for CASSLEANQPQHF. The rearrangement uses TRBV7-9 and TRBJ1-5, with D unclear. The CDR3 has 13 amino acids. Germline CDR1 reads SEHNR; CDR2 reads FQNEAQ (reference sequence). Between the trimmed V and J ends, which lost 1 base and 4 bases, there was a span of 5 bases.

This clonotype was detected once. The rearrangement links TRBV30 to TRBJ1-1; D gene unclear. Germline lookup yields CDR1 GTSNPN and CDR2 SVGIG (reference sequence). Between the trimmed V and J ends, which lost 3 bases and 5 bases, there was a span of 7 bases. This CDR3 region has 11 residues. The CDR3 DNA follows: TGTGCCTGGAGCTTAGGGACTGAAGCTTTCTTT. The encoded protein is CAWSLGTEAFF.

The V call is TRBV5-6, the J call TRBJ2-7, with a weak D call TRBD2 (5 bases). V was trimmed by 4 bases and J by 4 bases, leaving 12 bases between them. Germline-derived CDR1 and CDR2 are SGHDT and YYEEEE. This CDR3 has 13 amino acids. CDR3 sequence: CASSQLRAYEQYF. CDR3 bases: TGTGCCAGCAGCCAACTGCGGGCTTACGAGCAGTACTTC.

The V call is TRBV4-1, the J call TRBJ2-1; D not certain. Trimming took 3 bases from V and 9 from J, leaving 18 bases between them. The CDR3 contains 15 residues. CDR1 MGHRA and CDR2 YSYEKL come from the germline V gene. CDR3 nucleotide sequence: TGCGCCAGCAGCCAGCCCACTAAGAGAGACGGTGAGCAGTTCTTC. It specifies CASSQPTKRDGEQFF.

CDR3 in amino acids: CAWASLDRGRTEAFF. CDR3 DNA: TGTGCCTGGGCTTCCCTGGACAGGGGGCGGACTGAAGCTTTCTTT. The chain joins TRBV30 to TRBJ1-1, with 11 positions matching TRBD1. J was trimmed by 5 bases and V by 5 bases; bases with no gene match: 10. The CDR3 sequence is 15 residues long. Germline-derived CDR1 and CDR2 are GTSNPN and SVGIG (reference sequence).